A selection of T cell receptor beta chains follows, all from one sample in a study of blood T cell repertoires in COVID-19. The assay was immunoSEQ multiplex PCR, and TCRdb's table has in-frame clones only and misses some. The sample has around 34,000 clones, 82% seen once. Sequences were obtained from peripheral blood. These receptors were obtained from an elderly man with active or convalescent COVID-19. Each CDR3 is given without its conserved first and last residue. A D gene is named only where the DNA matches it firmly.

V,J,D,CDR3
TRBV28,TRBJ2-7,TRBD2,ASSLGLEPTYEQY
TRBV19,TRBJ1-4,TRBD1,ASSMAQGVATNEKLF
TRBV6-4,TRBJ2-1,TRBD1,ASRQTGLDEQF
TRBV18,TRBJ2-7,TRBD2,ASSPTSGIYYEQY
TRBV7-9,TRBJ1-1,-,ASSQGQGMVYTEAF
TRBV11-2,TRBJ2-5,-,ASSLALSQETQY
TRBV7-2,TRBJ1-2,-,ASSLGGQIRNGYT
TRBV4-3,TRBJ2-5,-,ASSQGGETWETQY
TRBV7-3,TRBJ2-7,TRBD1,ASSLSRQGAYEQY
TRBV30,TRBJ2-3,TRBD2,AWSVRAGSTDTQY
TRBV7-9,TRBJ2-6,-,ASSLGGLGANVLT
TRBV28,TRBJ2-1,TRBD2,ASSLAGEYNEQF
TRBV29-1,TRBJ1-4,-,SVSGAPEKLF
TRBV7-9,TRBJ2-7,-,ASSLGGAGKRISYEQY
TRBV18,TRBJ2-7,TRBD1,ASSPVRDRGVGQY
TRBV6-6,TRBJ1-1,-,ASREGRFTEAF
TRBV7-3,TRBJ2-5,-,ASSFPGETQY
TRBV19,TRBJ1-5,-,ASYGGNQPQH
TRBV6-5,TRBJ1-2,-,ASLPSGGFSGYT
TRBV5-4,TRBJ2-1,TRBD2,ASSPAGGSYNEQF
TRBV7-9,TRBJ1-2,-,ASSLARVSINSYT
TRBV29-1,TRBJ1-1,TRBD1,SVGTDMNTEAF
TRBV7-8,TRBJ1-5,-,ASSLLGGSSHQPQH